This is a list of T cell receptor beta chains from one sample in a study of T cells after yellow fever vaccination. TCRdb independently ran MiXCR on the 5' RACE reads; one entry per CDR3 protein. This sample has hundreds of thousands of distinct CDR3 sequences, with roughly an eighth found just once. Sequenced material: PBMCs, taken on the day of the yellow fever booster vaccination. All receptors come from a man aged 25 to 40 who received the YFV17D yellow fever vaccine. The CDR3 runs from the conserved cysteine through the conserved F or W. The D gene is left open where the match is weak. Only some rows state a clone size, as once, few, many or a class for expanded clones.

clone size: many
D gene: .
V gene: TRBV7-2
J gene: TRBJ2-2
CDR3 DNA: TGTGCCAGCAGCAGTGTTACCGGGGAGCTGTTTTTT
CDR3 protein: CASSSVTGELFF

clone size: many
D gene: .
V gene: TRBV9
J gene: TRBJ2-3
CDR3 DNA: TGTGCCAGCAGCTTCAGGGGGAGCGCGGGACCCCGAACAGATACGCAGTATTTT
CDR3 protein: CASSFRGSAGPRTDTQYF

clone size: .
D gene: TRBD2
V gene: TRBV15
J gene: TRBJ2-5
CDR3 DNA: TGTGCCACCAGCAGAGATCCAGCGGGAGTGGGGACCCAGTACTTC
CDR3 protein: CATSRDPAGVGTQYF

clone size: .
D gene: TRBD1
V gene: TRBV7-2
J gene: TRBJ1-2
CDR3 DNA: TGTGCCAGCAGCAAAAACCCGGGACAGAACTATGGCTACACCTTC
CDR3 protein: CASSKNPGQNYGYTF

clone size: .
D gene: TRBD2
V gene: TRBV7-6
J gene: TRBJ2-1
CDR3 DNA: TGTGCCAGCAGCACACGGACTAGCGGCCCTGAGCAGTTCTTC
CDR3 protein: CASSTRTSGPEQFF

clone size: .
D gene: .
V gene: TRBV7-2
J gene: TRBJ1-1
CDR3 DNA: TGTGCCAGCAACGCGGACCCCCTGAACACTGAAGCTTTCTTT
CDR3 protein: CASNADPLNTEAFF

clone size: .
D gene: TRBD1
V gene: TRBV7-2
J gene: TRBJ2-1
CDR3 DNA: TGTGCCAGCAGCGCCGGGACAGGACCATACAATGAGCAGTTCTTC
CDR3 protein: CASSAGTGPYNEQFF

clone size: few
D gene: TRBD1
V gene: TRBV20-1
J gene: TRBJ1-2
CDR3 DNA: TGCAGTGCTCAGGTTGACAGGGCTGGTGGCTACACCTTC
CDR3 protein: CSAQVDRAGGYTF

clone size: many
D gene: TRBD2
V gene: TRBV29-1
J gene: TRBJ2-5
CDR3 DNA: TGCAGCGTTGCTAGCGGCACGTATCAAGAGACCCAGTACTTC
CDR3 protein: CSVASGTYQETQYF

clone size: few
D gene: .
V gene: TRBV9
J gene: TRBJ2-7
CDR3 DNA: TGTGCCAGCAGCCCCCGTGGGGGGCTGCACGAGCAGTACTTC
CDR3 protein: CASSPRGGLHEQYF

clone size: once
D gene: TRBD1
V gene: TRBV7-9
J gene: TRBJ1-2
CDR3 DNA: TGTGCCAGCAGCTTAGCCGGGACAGGGAGTTCTAACTATGGCTACACCTTC
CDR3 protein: CASSLAGTGSSNYGYTF

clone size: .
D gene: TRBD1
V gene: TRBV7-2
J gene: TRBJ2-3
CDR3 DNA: TGTGCCAGCAGCAACGACAGGGAAGATACGCAGTATTTT
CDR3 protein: CASSNDREDTQYF

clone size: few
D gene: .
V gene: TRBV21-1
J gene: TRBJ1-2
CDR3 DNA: TGTGCCAGGGAAAACAGGTTAAACTATGGCTACACCTTC
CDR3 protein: CARENRLNYGYTF

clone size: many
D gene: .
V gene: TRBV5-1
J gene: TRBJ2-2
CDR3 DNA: TGCGCCAGCAGCTTACGGGAGCGGATAGGGGAGCTGTTTTTT
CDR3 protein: CASSLRERIGELFF

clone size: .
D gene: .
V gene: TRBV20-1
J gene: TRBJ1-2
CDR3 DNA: TGCAGTGCTAGGGGTTATCAGGGCTACACCTTC
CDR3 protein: CSARGYQGYTF

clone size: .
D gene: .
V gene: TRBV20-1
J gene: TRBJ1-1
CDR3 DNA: TGCAGTGCTAGAGGGAAGGCGAGGACTGAAGCTTTCTTT
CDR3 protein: CSARGKARTEAFF

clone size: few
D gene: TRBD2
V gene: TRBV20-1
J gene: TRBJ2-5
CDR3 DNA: TGCAGTGCTAGGCTTAGCGGGGCCTTGGAGACCCAGTACTTC
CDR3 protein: CSARLSGALETQYF

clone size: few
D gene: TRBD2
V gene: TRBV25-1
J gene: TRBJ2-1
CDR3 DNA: TGTGCCAGCAGTGAAGCTGGCGGGGGGTCCTACAATGAGCAGTTCTTC
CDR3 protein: CASSEAGGGSYNEQFF

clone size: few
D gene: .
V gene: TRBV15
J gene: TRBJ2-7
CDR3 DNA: TGTGCCACCAGCAGAGATAACACAGGTTCCTCTGTCCAGTACTTC
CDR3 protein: CATSRDNTGSSVQYF

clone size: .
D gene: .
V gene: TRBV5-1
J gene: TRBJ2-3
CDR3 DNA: TGCGCCAGCAGCTTGGCCCGAGACAGTGGGCCAGATACGCAGTATTTT
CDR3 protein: CASSLARDSGPDTQYF

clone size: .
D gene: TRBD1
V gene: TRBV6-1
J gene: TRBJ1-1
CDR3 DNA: TGTGCCAGTCCCGGGACAGGAATGAACACTGAAGCTTTCTTT
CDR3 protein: CASPGTGMNTEAFF

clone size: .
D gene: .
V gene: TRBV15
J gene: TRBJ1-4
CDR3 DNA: TGTGCCACCAGCAGAGATCAAGGGCGCGGTAATGAAAAACTGTTTTTT
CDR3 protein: CATSRDQGRGNEKLFF

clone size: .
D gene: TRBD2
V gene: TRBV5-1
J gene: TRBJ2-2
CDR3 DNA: TGCGCCAGCAGCTTGACGGGGGGGACTAGCGGACGCTGGGAGCTGTTTTTT
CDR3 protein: CASSLTGGTSGRWELFF

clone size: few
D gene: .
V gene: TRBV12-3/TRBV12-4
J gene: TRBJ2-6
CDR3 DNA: TGTGCCAGCACCCAAAATTCTGGGGCCAACGTCCTGACTTTC
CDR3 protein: CASTQNSGANVLTF

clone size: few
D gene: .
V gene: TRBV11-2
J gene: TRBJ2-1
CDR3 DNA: TGTGCCAGCAGCTTCCCCACTCTCGAGGGCTCGGAATCCTCCTACAATGAGCAGTTCTTC
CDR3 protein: CASSFPTLEGSESSYNEQFF

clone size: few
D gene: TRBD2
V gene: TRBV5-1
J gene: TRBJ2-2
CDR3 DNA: TGCGCCAGCAGCTTGCCCGGGACTAGCGGGAGTTCCGGGGAGCTGTTTTTT
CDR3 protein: CASSLPGTSGSSGELFF

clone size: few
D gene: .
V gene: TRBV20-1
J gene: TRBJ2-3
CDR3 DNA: TGCAGTGCTAGAGAGGCAGGGGCCACGGATACGCAGTATTTT
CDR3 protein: CSAREAGATDTQYF

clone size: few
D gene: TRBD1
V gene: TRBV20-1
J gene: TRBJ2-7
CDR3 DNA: TGCAGTACTTCCAGGGGGCGTTACGAGCAGTACTTC
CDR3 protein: CSTSRGRYEQYF

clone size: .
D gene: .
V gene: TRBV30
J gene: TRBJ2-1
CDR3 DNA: TGTGCCTGGAGTCCGAGATACAATGAGCAGTTCTTC
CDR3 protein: CAWSPRYNEQFF

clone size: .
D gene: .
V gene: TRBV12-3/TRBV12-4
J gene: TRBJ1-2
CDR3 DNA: TGTGCCAGCAGTTTAAGCAGGGCGCCCGGTGTTGGTGGCTACACCTTC
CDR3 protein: CASSLSRAPGVGGYTF

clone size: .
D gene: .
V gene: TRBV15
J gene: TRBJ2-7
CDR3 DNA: TGTGCCACCAGCAGCGGGCCAGGCGGCCACGAGCAGTACTTC
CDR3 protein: CATSSGPGGHEQYF

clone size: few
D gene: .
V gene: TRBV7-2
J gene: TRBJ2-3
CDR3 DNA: TGTGCCAGCAGCTTAGCGGGAGATGTTACGCAGTATTTT
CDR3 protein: CASSLAGDVTQYF

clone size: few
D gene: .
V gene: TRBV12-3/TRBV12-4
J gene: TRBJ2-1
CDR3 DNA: TGTGCCAGCAGCCCCGAAGAGGGATTTTACAATGAGCAGTTCTTC
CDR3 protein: CASSPEEGFYNEQFF

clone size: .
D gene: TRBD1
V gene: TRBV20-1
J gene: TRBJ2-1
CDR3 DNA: TGCAGTGCTCCCCGGAGACAGGGGGAGATCGGCGAGCAGTTCTTC
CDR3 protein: CSAPRRQGEIGEQFF

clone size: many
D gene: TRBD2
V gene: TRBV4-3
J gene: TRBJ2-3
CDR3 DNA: TGTGCCAGCAGTCCCCGGACTAGCGGGAGCACAGATACGCAGTATTTT
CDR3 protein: CASSPRTSGSTDTQYF

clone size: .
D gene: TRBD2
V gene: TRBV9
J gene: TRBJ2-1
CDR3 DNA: TGTGCCAGCACCCCTGGGGGGGGAGGGTCCTACAATGAGCAGTTCTTC
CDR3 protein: CASTPGGGGSYNEQFF

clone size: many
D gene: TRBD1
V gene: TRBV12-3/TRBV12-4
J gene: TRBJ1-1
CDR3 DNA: TGTGCCAGCAGTCCCCGGGGACAGCTGAACACTGAAGCTTTCTTT
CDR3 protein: CASSPRGQLNTEAFF

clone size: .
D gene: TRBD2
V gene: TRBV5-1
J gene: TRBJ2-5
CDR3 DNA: TGCGCCAGCAGCTCGACTAGCGTGGAGACCCAGTACTTC
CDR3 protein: CASSSTSVETQYF

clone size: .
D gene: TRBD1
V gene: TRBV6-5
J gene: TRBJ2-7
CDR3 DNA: TGTGCCAGCAGTTACTCGTATCAGGGGGCGACGTCCTACGAGCAGTACTTC
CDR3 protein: CASSYSYQGATSYEQYF

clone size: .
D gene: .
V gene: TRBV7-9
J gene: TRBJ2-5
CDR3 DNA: TGTGCCAGCAGCCCGGTGCAGGTTGTAGAGACCCAGTACTTC
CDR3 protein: CASSPVQVVETQYF

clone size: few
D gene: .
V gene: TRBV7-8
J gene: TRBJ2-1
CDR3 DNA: TGTGCCAGCAGCTTAGTTCGGGGGGCGTACAATGAGCAGTTCTTC
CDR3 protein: CASSLVRGAYNEQFF

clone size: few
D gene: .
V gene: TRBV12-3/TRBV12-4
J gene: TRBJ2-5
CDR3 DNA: TGTGCCAGCAGTCTGAAGAAGGGGACCCAGTACTTC
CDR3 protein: CASSLKKGTQYF

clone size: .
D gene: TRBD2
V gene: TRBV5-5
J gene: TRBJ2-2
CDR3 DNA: TGTGCCAGCAGCTTGGCCGTGGCGGGAGGGAACACCGGGGAGCTGTTTTTT
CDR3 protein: CASSLAVAGGNTGELFF

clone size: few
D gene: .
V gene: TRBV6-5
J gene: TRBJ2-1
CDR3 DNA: TGTGCCAGCAGTACCCGACAGGAATACAATGAGCAGTTCTTC
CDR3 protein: CASSTRQEYNEQFF

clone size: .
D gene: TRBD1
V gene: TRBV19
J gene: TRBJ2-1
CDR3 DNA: TGTGCCAGTAGCGGACAGGCCTACAATGAGCAGTTCTTC
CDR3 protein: CASSGQAYNEQFF

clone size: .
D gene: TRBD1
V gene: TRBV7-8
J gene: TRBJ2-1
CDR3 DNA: TGTGCCAGCAGCCGCCTAACTAGGACAGGGGGCCATGAGCAGTTCTTC
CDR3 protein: CASSRLTRTGGHEQFF